What follows are 6 T cell receptor beta chains derived from one specimen sequenced in a study of shared clonotypes between healthy human individuals. Assay: immunoSEQ multiplex PCR; the TCRdb copy retains only in-frame clones and omits some. The data show about 2.4 million clones, with approximately 94% seen just once and around 0.14% held by the top ten. The source material was naive CD4+ T cells sorted from blood. Subset of the sample: CD45RA+ positively selected. The source of these receptors is a man aged 18 to 35 in good health.

The chain uses TRBV2 and TRBJ1-2; D may be TRBD1 (5 bases). V lost 4 bases to trimming and J lost 2 bases, with 17 bases between them. The germline V gene encodes CDR1 SNHLY and CDR2 FYNNEI. This CDR3 spans 16 amino acids. In nucleotides, the CDR3 is TGTGCCAGCAGTGCCAGAATCGGGGCACTAAACTATGGCTACACCTTC. Residues: CASSARIGALNYGYTF.

V gene TRBV6-6 combines with J gene TRBJ2-5; D not resolved. Trimming removed 2 bases at V and 6 bases at J, with 16 bases between. CDR1 and CDR2 from the germline V gene are MNHNY and SVGAGI (reference sequence). CDR3 size: 15 residues. Written as DNA, the CDR3 is TGTGCCAGCAGTTACGCCTTCGACGGTGGGAAGACCCAGTACTTC. As protein: CASSYAFDGGKTQYF.

CDR3 protein: CASSSAGDSPYNEQFF. CDR3 DNA sequence: TGTGCCAGCAGCTCAGCGGGGGATTCGCCCTACAATGAGCAGTTCTTC. The chain combines TRBV7-9 with TRBJ2-1, with 8 bases fitting TRBD2. The CDR3 spans 16 residues. Losses at the gene ends were 4 bases for V and 2 bases for J; bases not matched to a gene: 7. The germline V gene encodes CDR1 SEHNR and CDR2 FQNEAQ (reference sequence).

This clone was detected only once. The chain carries TRBV6-1 and TRBJ2-5; D gene unclear. V was cut by 6 bases and J by 1 base, with 15 bases left in between. This CDR3 is 15 amino acids long. Germline CDR1 and CDR2: MNHNS and SASEGT. In nucleotides, the CDR3 is TGTGCCAGCAGCCCCTCGCTGGGCGTCCAAGAGACCCAGTACTTC. Protein sequence: CASSPSLGVQETQYF.

This chain links TRBV2 with TRBJ1-2; D possibly corresponds to TRBD1 (6 bases). Germline values: CDR1 SNHLY, CDR2 FYNNEI. This CDR3 has 15 amino acids. V gave up 4 bases and J gave up 2 bases, with 14 bases separating them. CDR3 sequence reads: CASSAERGTNYGYTF. The CDR3 DNA reads as TGTGCCAGCAGTGCTGAAAGGGGGACGAACTATGGCTACACCTTC. The whole variable domain, filled in from reference TRBV2 and TRBJ1-2, reads EPEVTQTPSHQVTQMGQEVILRCVPISNHLYFYWYRQILGQKVEFLVSFYNNEISEKSEIFDDQFSVERPDGSNFTLKIRSTKLEDSAMYFCASSAERGTNYGYTFGSGTRLTVV.

V gene TRBV27 combines with J gene TRBJ2-5; TRBD1 agrees at 8 bases. CDR1 is MNHEY and CDR2 is SMNVEV in the germline V gene (reference sequence). The CDR3 covers 16 residues. V lost 2 bases, J lost 5 bases, and 10 bases stayed unmatched. CDR3 sequence: CASSLLGTGDWETQYF. CDR3 DNA: TGTGCCAGCAGTTTACTAGGGACAGGAGACTGGGAGACCCAGTACTTC.